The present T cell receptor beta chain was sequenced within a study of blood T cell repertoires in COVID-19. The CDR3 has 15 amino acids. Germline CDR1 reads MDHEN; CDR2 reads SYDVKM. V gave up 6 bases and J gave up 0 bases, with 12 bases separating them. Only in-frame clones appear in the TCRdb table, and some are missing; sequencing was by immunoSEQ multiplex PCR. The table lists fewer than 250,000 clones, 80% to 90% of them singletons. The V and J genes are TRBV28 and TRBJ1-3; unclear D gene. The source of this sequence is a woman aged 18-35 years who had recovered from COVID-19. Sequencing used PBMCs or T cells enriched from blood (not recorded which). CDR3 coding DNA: TGTGCCAGCAGCCGACTGTCAAACTCTGGAAACACCATATATTTT. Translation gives CASSRLSNSGNTIYF.